Each of the 31 T cell receptor beta chains below was sequenced from the same sample in a study of T cell responses to AZD1222 COVID-19 vaccine. Profiled with immunoSEQ multiplex PCR; TCRdb holds only in-frame clones, not every one. The sample yields some 86,000 clones, around 92% seen once. Specimen: peripheral blood, collected on day 0 of AZD1222 vaccination. The receptors shown here come from an adult in good health.

V and J are TRBV2 and TRBJ1-5; no definite D call. The V end was cut by 9 bases, the J end by 0 bases, with 12 bases between. CDR1 is SNHLY and CDR2 is FYNNEI in the germline V gene. The CDR3 length is 14 residues. CDR3 residues: CASEKEISNQPQHF. Here the CDR3 DNA reads TGTGCCAGTGAAAAGGAGATTAGCAATCAGCCCCAGCATTTT.

This clone was picked up a small number of times. The chain employs TRBV7-8 and TRBJ2-7, with D tentatively TRBD2 (5 bases). The CDR3 is 16 amino acids. The V end was cut by 7 bases, the J end by 0 bases, with 19 bases between. Germline CDR1 reads SGHVS; CDR2 reads FQNEAQ. As DNA, the CDR3 is TGTGCCAGCACCGCAACCCCAAGCGGATACTCCTACGAGCAGTACTTC. Translating it yields CASTATPSGYSYEQYF.

V usage is TRBV15 and J usage is TRBJ2-7; maybe TRBD1 (6 bases). V gave up 5 bases and J gave up 4 bases, with 12 bases separating them. The CDR3 extends over 13 amino acids. The germline V gene has CDR1 LNHNV and CDR2 YYDKDF (reference sequence). The CDR3 spells CATSSRDTYEQYF. CDR3 DNA: TGTGCCACCAGCTCCCGGGACACATACGAGCAGTACTTC.

The chain uses TRBV19 and TRBJ2-7, with TRBD1 as a possible D gene (5 bases). Germline lookup yields CDR1 LNHDA and CDR2 SQIVND (reference sequence). The CDR3 has 13 residues. The V end lost 5 bases, the J end lost 7 bases, and 15 bases lay between the germline ends. CDR3 DNA: TGTGCCAGTAGTTCTAGGGGTTGGGATGAGCAGTACTTC. Residues: CASSSRGWDEQYF.

This clone has more than one count but fewer than ten. The chain employs TRBV24-1 and TRBJ2-2; 8 bases are a match to TRBD1. Germline V gives CDR1 KGHDR, CDR2 SFDVKD. The CDR3 has 15 residues. V dropped 7 bases and J dropped 3; count of bases not matched to a gene: 6. CDR3 residues: CATSLQDRDTGELFF. The DNA of the CDR3 is TGTGCCACCAGCCTCCAGGACAGGGACACCGGGGAGCTGTTTTTT.

There are a few counts of this clone. This chain connects TRBV27 to TRBJ1-2; 9 nucleotides agree with TRBD1. Looked up from germline, CDR1 is MNHEY and CDR2 is SMNVEV (reference sequence). The V gene end was trimmed by 3 bases and the J gene end by 4 bases; junction bases not matched to a gene: 9. This CDR3 has 16 residues. DNA of the CDR3: TGTGCCAGCAGTTTGAAACAGGGGGCGCAGGGCTATGGCTACACCTTC. It is translated as CASSLKQGAQGYGYTF.

J is TRBJ2-2 and V is TRBV29-1; no clear D gene. The CDR3 extends over 11 amino acids. Germline V gene lookup returns CDR1 SQVTM and CDR2 ANQGSEA. V was trimmed by 4 bases and J by 6 bases, leaving 6 bases between them. CDR3 residues: CSVGEAGELFF. The CDR3 nucleotides are TGCAGCGTTGGTGAGGCCGGGGAGCTGTTTTTT.

The chain couples TRBV7-3 to TRBJ2-7; D is possibly TRBD1 (7 bases). This CDR3 region has 14 residues. Germline V CDR1 and CDR2: SGHTA, FQGTGA. V lost 3 bases and J lost 7, with 16 bases in between. The chain's CDR3 is CASSLTGSEGEQYF. CDR3 sequence (DNA): TGTGCCAGCAGCTTGACAGGGTCGGAGGGGGAGCAGTACTTC.

The chain couples TRBV2 to TRBJ2-3; D call uncertain. Germline lookup yields CDR1 SNHLY and CDR2 FYNNEI. The CDR3 consists of 12 residues. V shed 8 bases and J shed 1 base, with 7 bases lying between them. The CDR3, as DNA: TGTGCCAGCCTTCTTGGCACAGATACGCAGTATTTT. It yields the protein CASLLGTDTQYF.

The V and J genes are TRBV6-5 and TRBJ2-3; 14 nucleotides align to TRBD2. Per germline, CDR1 MNHEY and CDR2 SVGAGI. V shed 6 bases and J 4 bases; nucleotides not matched to a gene: 3. The CDR3 is made up of 15 amino acids. The CDR3 DNA reads TGTGCCAGCAGCCGGACTAGCGGGAGGTCAGATACGCAGTATTTT. Amino acids: CASSRTSGRSDTQYF.

This chain joins TRBV6-5 and TRBJ2-2, with D perhaps TRBD1 or TRBD2 (6 bases each). This CDR3 has 15 residues. V was cut by 7 bases and J by 8 bases, with 20 bases left in between. Germline-derived CDR1 and CDR2 are MNHEY and SVGAGI. The CDR3 region has the DNA TGTGCCAGCACCGCACCCCGGGGGCTAGGGGGGGAGCTGTTTTTT. It codes for CASTAPRGLGGELFF.

V usage is TRBV6-5 and J usage is TRBJ2-5; 8 bases map to TRBD1. The CDR3 sequence is 15 residues long. Germline V lookup: CDR1 MNHEY, CDR2 SVGAGI. The junction had 11 bases not matched to a gene; V was cut back by 6 bases and J by 5 bases. The DNA for the CDR3 is TGTGCCAGCAGCAGACAGGGGACGGTTATGGAGACCCAGTACTTC. Translating it yields CASSRQGTVMETQYF.

This clone was recorded once. This chain links TRBV4-1 with TRBJ1-2; D possibly corresponds to TRBD1 (6 bases). This CDR3 region has 15 residues. The V end was cut by 3 bases, the J end by 3 bases, with 14 bases between. Germline V lookup: CDR1 MGHRA, CDR2 YSYEKL. CDR3 residues: CASSQSEDSYYGYTF. CDR3 nucleotide sequence: TGCGCCAGCAGCCAGTCGGAGGACAGCTACTATGGCTACACCTTC.

This chain links TRBV7-8 with TRBJ1-4; D is unclear. V dropped 4 bases and J dropped 5 bases, with 14 bases sitting between them. This CDR3 spans 15 amino acids. Germline CDR1 and CDR2: SGHVS and FQNEAQ. The CDR3 loop is CASSSPAGANEKLFF. CDR3 nucleotide sequence: TGTGCCAGCAGCTCTCCCGCCGGAGCGAATGAAAAACTGTTTTTT.

The V gene is TRBV15, the J gene TRBJ1-2; D remains ambiguous. Trimming shortened V by 8 bases and J by 1 base, and 11 bases separated the two germline ends. Germline V CDR1 and CDR2: LNHNV, YYDKDF (reference sequence). The CDR3 is 13 residues long. The CDR3 DNA sequence: TGTGCCACCTCTGCACCTTTTAACTATGGCTACACCTTC. Encoded protein: CATSAPFNYGYTF.

The chain recombines TRBV6-2 or TRBV6-3 with TRBJ2-5; 10 nucleotides agree with TRBD2. Germline V gene sequence: CDR1 MNHEY, CDR2 SVGEGT. Trimming cost V 2 bases and J 5 bases; bases outside gene matches: 5. This CDR3 is 15 amino acids long. CDR3 in amino acids: CASSYGLAGVETQYF. CDR3 coding DNA: TGTGCCAGCAGTTACGGTCTAGCGGGAGTGGAGACCCAGTACTTC.

This clone showed up just once. The chain joins TRBV7-9 to TRBJ2-5; D is perhaps TRBD1 (6 bases). The CDR3 has 17 amino acids. The germline V gene encodes CDR1 SEHNR and CDR2 FQNEAQ (reference sequence). V lost 2 bases, J lost 5 bases, and 21 bases lay in between. The CDR3 sequence is CASSLPAVQGMAETQYF. In DNA, the CDR3 is TGTGCCAGCAGCTTACCCGCTGTTCAGGGGATGGCGGAGACCCAGTACTTC.

The rearrangement joins TRBV5-6 to TRBJ1-3; weak D call: TRBD1 (5 bases). The germline V gene has CDR1 SGHDT and CDR2 YYEEEE. Trimming pared 5 bases from V and 3 bases from J, leaving 15 bases between. This CDR3 spans 15 amino acids. As DNA, the CDR3 is TGTGCCAGCAGGTCGGAGGGCAGGGATGGAAACACCATATATTTT. Translated: CASRSEGRDGNTIYF.

On this clone itself: The sample holds other DNA sequences that translate to the same CDR3. This sequence joins TRBV18 and TRBJ2-7, with 7 bases that match TRBD2. The CDR3 extends over 11 amino acids. The V segment lost 3 bases and the J segment 7 bases; nucleotides outside the gene matches: 0. Looked up from germline, CDR1 is KGHSH and CDR2 is LQKENI. The CDR3, as DNA: TGTGCCAGCTCACCGGGGGGGGAGCAGTACTTC. It specifies CASSPGGEQYF.

V gene TRBV6-5 combines with J gene TRBJ2-3; tentatively, D is TRBD2 (7 bases). The germline V gene has CDR1 MNHEY and CDR2 SVGAGI. Trimming took off 11 bases at V and 1 base at J, with 19 bases between the two ends. The CDR3 runs 15 residues. The CDR3 here is CALGGRERGTDTQYF. Written as DNA, the CDR3 is TGTGCCTTAGGGGGGCGGGAGCGGGGCACAGATACGCAGTATTTT.

The CDR3 region is CASSLWTGAQETQYF. The CDR3 bases are TGTGCCAGCAGTTTATGGACAGGCGCCCAAGAGACCCAGTACTTC. The J gene is TRBJ2-5, the V gene TRBV28; a weak D match, TRBD1 (6 bases). This CDR3 spans 15 amino acids. Germline values: CDR1 MDHEN, CDR2 SYDVKM. Trimming took off 0 bases at V and 1 base at J, with 9 bases between the two ends.

V and J are TRBV11-2 and TRBJ2-3; D may be TRBD2 (5 bases). Germline values: CDR1 SGHAT, CDR2 FQNNGV. V lost 5 bases to trimming and J lost 2 bases, with 11 bases between them. The length of the CDR3 is 14 residues. The CDR3 region is CASSPQRITDTQYF. The CDR3, as DNA: TGTGCCAGCAGCCCCCAGCGGATCACAGATACGCAGTATTTT.

V and J are TRBV29-1 and TRBJ2-7, with D possibly TRBD1 on 6 matching bases. Trimming removed 6 bases at V and 2 bases at J, with 11 bases between. The CDR3 covers 12 residues. In germline, CDR1 is SQVTM, CDR2 ANQGSEA. CDR3 region: CSVKTGTYEQYF. As DNA, the CDR3 is TGCAGCGTAAAAACAGGGACCTACGAGCAGTACTTC.

The chain has TRBV7-6 and TRBJ2-7; D ambiguous. This CDR3 has 13 residues. The germline gives CDR1 SGHVS, CDR2 FNYEAQ. Trimming took off 2 bases at V and 7 bases at J, with 12 bases between the two ends. CDR3 loop: CASSLSRLTEQYF. The CDR3 nucleotides read TGTGCCAGCAGCTTATCACGCCTCACAGAGCAGTACTTC.

The chain uses TRBV25-1 and TRBJ2-3, with TRBD2 matching over 12 bases. Germline values: CDR1 MGHDK, CDR2 SYGVNS. The CDR3 is 17 residues long. V gave up 2 bases and J gave up 5 bases; unmatched junction bases: 8. CDR3 bases: TGTGCCAGCAGTGAACTAGCGGGAGGGCCTGAGGGAGATACGCAGTATTTT. Protein product: CASSELAGGPEGDTQYF.

The chain uses TRBV5-1 and TRBJ1-5; D is unclear. The V gene lost 0 bases and the J gene lost 4 bases, with 8 bases spanning the gap. The CDR3 extends over 14 amino acids. Germline V CDR1 and CDR2: SGHRS, YFSETQ. CDR3 amino acids: CASSLGSENQPQHF. The CDR3 nucleotides are TGCGCCAGCAGCTTGGGAAGTGAGAATCAGCCCCAGCATTTT.

This clone has just one count. The chain employs TRBV28 and TRBJ1-4; the match to TRBD1 covers 9 bases. Germline lookup yields CDR1 MDHEN and CDR2 SYDVKM. The CDR3 length is 15 residues. V was clipped by 5 bases and J by 8 bases; unmatched bases: 9. The CDR3 DNA is TGTGCCAGCAGTACCCCGGGACAGGGATGGGAAAAACTGTTTTTT. Protein product: CASSTPGQGWEKLFF. The variable domain in full, completed from reference TRBV28 and TRBJ1-4, reads DVKVTQSSRYLVKRTGEKVFLECVQDMDHENMFWYRQDPGLGLRLIYFSYDVKMKEKGDIPEGYSVSREKKERFSLILESASTNQTSMYLCASSTPGQGWEKLFFGSGTQLSVL.

V gene TRBV27 combines with J gene TRBJ1-5; 8 nucleotides align to TRBD1. CDR1 MNHEY and CDR2 SMNVEV come from the germline V gene (reference sequence). The junction had 1 base not matched to a gene; V was cut back by 1 base and J by 2 bases. The CDR3 covers 15 residues. The CDR3 region is CASSLWGQGNQPQHF. In DNA, the CDR3 is TGTGCCAGCAGTTTATGGGGACAGGGCAATCAGCCCCAGCATTTT.

This clone was recorded a few times. V gene TRBV7-9 combines with J gene TRBJ2-7; a possible D gene is TRBD1 (6 bases). Germline V gene data show CDR1 as SEHNR and CDR2 as FQNEAQ (reference sequence). Between the trimmed V and J ends, which lost 7 bases and 3 bases, there was a span of 16 bases. CDR3 size: 14 residues. CDR3: CASTTTGVNYEQYF. CDR3 coding DNA: TGTGCCAGCACCACGACAGGAGTTAACTACGAGCAGTACTTC.

This sequence joins TRBV30 and TRBJ1-2; 9 bases are a match to TRBD1. Losses at the gene ends were 3 bases for V and 7 bases for J; bases not matched to a gene: 9. Germline CDR1 is GTSNPN and CDR2 is SVGIG (reference sequence). This CDR3 region has 14 residues. DNA for the CDR3: TGTGCCTGGAGGCCTCCCGGGACAGGGATTGGCTACACCTTC. This codes for CAWRPPGTGIGYTF.

The rearrangement joins TRBV28 to TRBJ1-2; 7 bases are shared with TRBD1. J was trimmed by 7 bases and V by 4 bases; bases with no gene match: 3. The length of the CDR3 is 12 residues. Germline V gene lookup returns CDR1 MDHEN and CDR2 SYDVKM. The CDR3 nucleotides are TGTGCCAGCAGTTCCGACAGGGCTGGCTACACCTTC. Protein sequence: CASSSDRAGYTF.